The present entry profiles one T cell receptor (beta chain) with its context. Its matching antigen is unknown. These data originate in a study of identifying expanded T cells in peripheral blood. Findings and caveats of the study: Clone count variance between roughly two-week samples rose with total template count. Over approximately two and four weeks, about 15 and 19 clones changed, versus approximately 1.1 between replicates.

Profiling relied on immunoSEQ multiplex PCR, and the TCRdb table lists in-frame clones only, not all of them. This table holds some 95,000 clones, about 86% found once. Healthy donors had no documented immune events, such as infections, while sampled. Deletions cut 4 bases from V and 3 bases from J, with 22 bases between. The CDR3 length is 17 residues. Germline-derived CDR1 and CDR2 are LGHNA and YSLEER. This chain joins TRBV4-3 and TRBJ2-7; possible D gene TRBD2, 6 bases. The sequencing sample was made of blood. The TCR was taken from a person between 18 and 75 years old in good health. The CDR3 sequence: CASSRSELALGSYEQYF. CDR3 DNA sequence: TGCGCCAGCAGCCGTAGTGAACTAGCCTTGGGGAGCTACGAGCAGTACTTC.